This is a list of T cell receptor beta chains from one sample in a study of T-cell reconstitution after alpha-beta-depleted transplantation in children. TCRdb fed the PCR reads into MiXCR, producing one record per CDR3 protein. The sample carries some 640,000 distinct CDR3 sequences, roughly 15% recorded once. Sample: PBMCs from the stem cell graft donor, taken from the stem cell graft. The receptor source for this set is a human donor who donated a stem cell graft to a child with acute myeloid leukemia. Both conserved end residues are part of each CDR3. Fields, in order: D gene, J gene, V gene, clone size, CDR3 protein, CDR3 DNA. D genes are given only for firm matches. Size is omitted from some rows. Given values are once, few, many or a class for expanded clones.

NA,TRBJ1-1,TRBV7-9,few,CASSLALGDTEAFF,TGTGCCAGCAGCTTAGCGTTGGGAGACACTGAAGCTTTCTTT
NA,TRBJ1-6,TRBV20-1,many,CSCEGRESPLHF,TGCAGCTGCGAGGGAAGGGAATCACCCCTCCACTTT
TRBD2,TRBJ2-2,TRBV7-8,many,CASSLEASGGSNTGELFF,TGTGCCAGCAGCTTAGAGGCTAGCGGGGGGTCGAACACCGGGGAGCTGTTTTTT
NA,TRBJ2-2,TRBV11-2,few,CASGRQNTGELFF,TGTGCCAGCGGTAGACAGAACACCGGGGAGCTGTTTTTT
TRBD1,TRBJ2-5,TRBV5-1,few,CASSSTGGKETQYF,TGCGCCAGCAGCTCGACAGGGGGCAAAGAGACCCAGTACTTC
TRBD2,TRBJ2-5,TRBV28,NA,CASIRSGGPYQETQYF,TGTGCCAGCATTAGAAGCGGGGGGCCTTATCAAGAGACCCAGTACTTC
NA,TRBJ2-2,TRBV24-1,many,CATGQPGTGELFF,TGTGCCACCGGACAGCCTGGTACCGGGGAGCTGTTTTTT
TRBD2,TRBJ2-5,TRBV24-1,NA,CATSTSGGGETQYF,TGTGCCACCAGTACTAGCGGGGGTGGGGAGACCCAGTACTTC
TRBD1,TRBJ2-5,TRBV7-9,NA,CTSSSADRAETQYF,TGTACCAGCAGCTCGGCGGACAGGGCAGAGACCCAGTACTTC
NA,TRBJ2-1,TRBV7-9,few,CASSLVYHNEQFF,TGTGCCAGCAGCTTAGTCTATCACAATGAGCAGTTCTTC
NA,TRBJ1-4,TRBV29-1,many,CSVEIGAQLFF,TGCAGCGTTGAAATAGGGGCACAACTGTTTTTT
TRBD1,TRBJ2-5,TRBV6-2/TRBV6-3,few,CASKTDRDQETQYF,TGTGCCAGCAAGACGGACAGGGATCAAGAGACCCAGTACTTC
TRBD1,TRBJ2-1,TRBV20-1,many,CSARDGDRGIFNEQFF,TGCAGTGCTAGAGATGGGGACAGGGGCATATTCAATGAGCAGTTCTTC
NA,TRBJ2-3,TRBV12-3/TRBV12-4,many,CASSRLVPDTQYF,TGTGCCAGCAGTCGACTAGTCCCAGATACGCAGTATTTT
NA,TRBJ1-2,TRBV20-1,many,CSATPDYGYTF,TGCAGTGCTACCCCCGACTATGGCTACACCTTC
NA,TRBJ2-7,TRBV3-1,many,CASSHGGGVIYEQYF,TGTGCCAGCAGCCACGGAGGGGGGGTAATCTACGAGCAGTACTTC
NA,TRBJ2-1,TRBV7-2,few,CASSPGQLIYNEQFF,TGTGCCAGCAGCCCCGGACAACTTATCTACAATGAGCAGTTCTTC
NA,TRBJ1-4,TRBV12-3/TRBV12-4,NA,CASSFTGTNEKLFF,TGTGCCAGCAGTTTTACGGGAACTAATGAAAAACTGTTTTTT
NA,TRBJ2-1,TRBV6-1,NA,CASRIHSGRDEQFF,TGTGCCAGCAGGATCCACTCCGGACGGGATGAGCAGTTCTTC
NA,TRBJ1-4,TRBV7-2,NA,CASSSRGRVEEKLFF,TGTGCCAGCAGCTCCCGGGGCAGGGTGGAGGAAAAACTGTTTTTT
NA,TRBJ1-1,TRBV20-1,many,CSARTTANTEAFF,TGCAGTGCTAGAACGACAGCGAACACTGAAGCTTTCTTT
TRBD2,TRBJ2-3,TRBV6-2/TRBV6-3,NA,CASSYGAGGPPDTQYF,TGTGCCAGCAGTTACGGGGCGGGGGGGCCGCCAGATACGCAGTATTTT
NA,TRBJ2-3,TRBV7-2,NA,CASRIDSTSTDTQYF,TGTGCCAGCAGAATTGACAGCACTAGCACAGATACGCAGTATTTT
NA,TRBJ2-7,TRBV7-2,NA,CASSLDPPLGNYEQYF,TGTGCCAGCAGCTTAGACCCGCCTTTAGGGAACTACGAGCAGTACTTC
NA,TRBJ1-5,TRBV21-1,NA,CASSGGQNNQPQHF,TGTGCCAGCAGCGGGGGACAGAACAATCAGCCCCAGCATTTT
NA,TRBJ2-3,TRBV5-1,NA,CASSPPVSGSTDTQYF,TGCGCCAGCAGCCCCCCGGTTAGCGGCAGCACAGATACGCAGTATTTT
NA,TRBJ1-1,TRBV15,NA,CATSRPGVNTEAFF,TGTGCCACCAGCAGACCAGGAGTGAACACTGAAGCTTTCTTT
NA,TRBJ1-2,TRBV24-1,NA,CATSVGGGGYTF,TGTGCCACCAGTGTCGGGGGCGGAGGCTACACCTTC
NA,TRBJ2-6,TRBV20-1,many,CSARDLPGANVLTF,TGCAGTGCTAGAGATTTGCCTGGGGCCAACGTCCTGACTTTC
NA,TRBJ1-1,TRBV27,few,CASSLHQGRGTEAFF,TGTGCCAGCAGTTTGCACCAGGGGCGCGGGACTGAAGCTTTCTTT
NA,TRBJ2-1,TRBV5-1,NA,CASSLAALSSYNEQFF,TGCGCCAGCAGCTTGGCGGCACTGAGCTCCTACAATGAGCAGTTCTTC
NA,TRBJ1-1,TRBV20-1,many,CSARDGGGRTEAFF,TGCAGTGCTAGAGATGGAGGGGGTCGAACTGAAGCTTTCTTT
NA,TRBJ1-5,TRBV5-5,many,CASSPLQHF,TGTGCCAGCAGTCCGCTCCAGCATTTT
TRBD2,TRBJ2-6,TRBV5-1,few,CASSLGLAGLSGANVLTF,TGCGCCAGCAGCTTGGGACTAGCGGGGCTCTCTGGGGCCAACGTCCTGACTTTC
NA,TRBJ1-5,TRBV5-1,few,CASSLGPLRNQPQHF,TGCGCCAGCAGCTTGGGCCCGCTTAGGAATCAGCCCCAGCATTTT
NA,TRBJ2-7,TRBV28,many,CASSYRDLPSYEQYF,TGTGCCAGCAGTTACAGGGACCTCCCGTCCTACGAGCAGTACTTC
TRBD1,TRBJ1-2,TRBV5-1,NA,CASSSGTGALNNYGYTF,TGCGCCAGCAGCTCCGGGACAGGGGCGTTAAATAACTATGGCTACACCTTC
NA,TRBJ1-5,TRBV12-3/TRBV12-4,NA,CATKFGDNQPQHF,TGTGCCACCAAATTTGGGGACAATCAGCCCCAGCATTTT
TRBD2,TRBJ2-1,TRBV6-1,few,CASSRVPTSGGGNEQFF,TGTGCCAGCAGTAGGGTCCCAACTAGCGGGGGGGGAAATGAGCAGTTCTTC
TRBD1,TRBJ1-4,TRBV4-2,NA,CASSLDPGTGNEKLFF,TGTGCCAGCAGCCTCGACCCCGGGACAGGGAATGAAAAACTGTTTTTT
NA,TRBJ2-7,TRBV20-1,few,CSADGGGGAVEQYF,TGCAGTGCTGACGGGGGTGGGGGGGCCGTCGAGCAGTACTTC
NA,TRBJ2-7,TRBV20-1,few,CSAILPGGGYEQYF,TGCAGTGCTATCCTCCCGGGGGGCGGCTACGAGCAGTACTTC
NA,TRBJ2-7,TRBV20-1,many,CSARDQGPHSTYEQYF,TGCAGTGCTAGAGATCAAGGCCCTCATTCAACCTACGAGCAGTACTTC
NA,TRBJ2-1,TRBV7-3,few,CASSSNTKGGGGNEQFF,TGTGCCAGCAGCTCTAACACTAAGGGCGGGGGCGGCAATGAGCAGTTCTTC
NA,TRBJ2-2,TRBV5-1,many,CASSLDGNTGELFF,TGCGCCAGCAGCCTGGACGGGAACACCGGGGAGCTGTTTTTT
NA,TRBJ1-1,TRBV30,many,CAWSLTGLNTEAFF,TGTGCCTGGAGTTTGACAGGCCTGAACACTGAAGCTTTCTTT
NA,TRBJ2-2,TRBV20-1,many,CSARRSGELFF,TGCAGTGCTAGGAGGTCCGGGGAGCTGTTTTTT
TRBD1,TRBJ2-7,TRBV5-1,many,CASSLEGTAPYEQYF,TGCGCCAGCAGCTTGGAGGGGACAGCTCCCTACGAGCAGTACTTC
TRBD1,TRBJ2-3,TRBV4-1,few,CASSQTGTGGTDTQYF,TGCGCCAGCAGCCAAACCGGGACAGGGGGCACAGATACGCAGTATTTT
NA,TRBJ2-3,TRBV5-1,NA,CASSLAYEANTQYF,TGCGCCAGCAGCTTGGCTTATGAGGCAAATACGCAGTATTTT
NA,TRBJ2-3,TRBV12-3/TRBV12-4,many,CASRAVATDTQYF,TGTGCCAGCAGGGCGGTGGCCACAGATACGCAGTATTTT
NA,TRBJ1-5,TRBV28,NA,CASTLGGGGYQPQHF,TGTGCCAGCACCTTAGGTGGAGGGGGGTATCAGCCCCAGCATTTT
TRBD1,TRBJ1-2,TRBV7-8,NA,CASSSGQGVGYGYTF,TGTGCCAGCAGCTCGGGACAGGGGGTTGGTTATGGCTACACCTTC
TRBD1,TRBJ1-1,TRBV7-9,few,CASSPQGAQTEAFF,TGTGCCAGCAGCCCACAGGGGGCGCAGACTGAAGCTTTCTTT
TRBD2,TRBJ2-5,TRBV24-1,many,CATSDFRGGETQYF,TGTGCCACCAGTGATTTTCGCGGGGGAGAGACCCAGTACTTC
NA,TRBJ2-3,TRBV7-2,many,CASSDGLSTDTQYF,TGTGCCAGCAGCGACGGGTTAAGCACAGATACGCAGTATTTT
NA,TRBJ1-6,TRBV30,few,CAWSRGSGNSPLHF,TGTGCCTGGAGTCGGGGGAGCGGGAATTCACCCCTCCACTTT
NA,TRBJ2-2,TRBV24-1,few,CAVFSRTGELFF,TGTGCCGTCTTCTCAAGAACCGGGGAGCTGTTTTTT
NA,TRBJ1-1,TRBV29-1,NA,CSGTSGSNTEAFF,TGCAGCGGAACAAGTGGCTCGAACACTGAAGCTTTCTTT